This T cell receptor beta chain is from a study of blood T cell repertoires in COVID-19. Study-wide context: COVID-19 samples from acute and convalescent phases originated in the United States, Italy and Spain.

The participants were between about 18 and 90 years old and came from about two dozen US areas. V gave up 6 bases and J gave up 6 bases; unmatched junction bases: 16. This CDR3 is built from 16 residues. The germline gives CDR1 LGHDT, CDR2 YNNKEL (reference sequence). The protocol was immunoSEQ multiplex PCR, while the TCRdb copy is restricted to in-frame clones and leaves out a portion. The sample records 300,000 to 500,000 clones, approximately 86% being singletons. The receptor was isolated from a woman aged 40 to 50 with acute COVID-19. The chain uses TRBV3-1 (or the pseudogene TRBV3-2) and TRBJ2-7; 8 nucleotides line up with TRBD2. The sample was PBMCs or T cells enriched from blood (not recorded which). The CDR3 DNA reads TGTGCCAGCAGTAGGGGACTAGAAATTGTGTCAAGCGAGCAGTACTTC. This gives the protein CASSRGLEIVSSEQYF.